This T cell receptor beta chain is from a study of cytomegalovirus exposure and HLA in healthy donors. General observations from the study: Within the data, a cluster of highly shared sequence variants was likely a sequencing artifact. A later examination showed that TCR association rates differed by HLA locus, with DRB1 most and HLA-C fewest. Analysis was carried out at a later point, and it linked a missense DCLRE1C variant to TCR beta V- and J-gene trimming. According to reports, the classifier identified cytomegalovirus status with high specificity and sensitivity.

60 Vbeta and 13 Jbeta primers were used in PCR. Assay: immunoSEQ multiplex PCR; the TCRdb copy retains only in-frame clones and omits some. The profile shows about 160,000 clones, 75% to 85% of them singletons. The CDR3 covers 16 residues. Trimming left V 2 bases short and J 7 bases short, with 18 bases between. CDR1 MNHNS and CDR2 SASEGT come from the germline V gene. Of note for this clone: Antigen specificity is unknown.

The chain uses TRBV6-1 and TRBJ2-1; no firm D call. Source material: PBMCs. This receptor was identified in a middle-aged man in good health and CMV-seropositive. CDR3 coding DNA: TGTGCCAGCAGTGAAAATATCCTAGAAATTAGGAATGAGCAGTTCTTC. Protein product: CASSENILEIRNEQFF.